The present TCR beta chain was sequenced within a study of T cell responses to AZD1222 COVID-19 vaccine. General study points: Repertoires were obtained only post-peak T cell response.

Turning to this clone: Its antigen is unidentified.

The CDR3 totals 16 residues. The V gene end was trimmed by 4 bases and the J gene end by 3 bases; junction bases not matched to a gene: 7. CDR1 and CDR2 (germline): MNHEY, SVGAGI. Here immunoSEQ multiplex PCR was the method, and the copy in TCRdb shows in-frame clones only, minus some. The table records some 120,000 clones, 70% to 90% of them present only once. This clonotype was sampled from an adult in good health. The chain employs TRBV6-5 and TRBJ1-2; 11 bases fit TRBD1. This sample comprised peripheral blood, obtained on day 0 of AZD1222 vaccination. In DNA form, the CDR3 reads TGTGCCAGCAGTTCGGCCGGGACAGGGGGTCACTATGGCTACACCTTC. As protein: CASSSAGTGGHYGYTF.